The sequence of this TCR beta chain was determined in a study of control samples from healthy donors and cancer patients. Clones were read by immunoSEQ multiplex PCR, and TCRdb kept only the in-frame ones, dropping some. The repertoire holds roughly 43,000 clones, around 87% seen once, with 10% in the top ten. Germline CDR1 is SQVTM and CDR2 is ANQGSEA. The CDR3 spans 12 residues. The germline V and J ends were trimmed by 8 bases and 5 bases, with 13 bases remaining between them. This clonotype originated in a woman aged 55-70 years with lung cancer. Material: PBMCs. The chain combines TRBV29-1 with TRBJ2-1, with a tentative D call TRBD2 (6 bases). The CDR3 sequence: CSSFSGDNEQFF. DNA of the CDR3: TGCAGCTCTTTCTCGGGGGACAATGAGCAGTTCTTC.